Below, 10 T cell receptor beta chains from the same sample are listed, as sequenced in a study of T cell repertoires in cytomegalovirus infection. TCRdb reprocessed the reads via MiXCR and lists one record per CDR3 protein. The table records some 150,000 distinct CDR3 sequences, around a quarter of them present only once. The sample consisted of PBMCs. The receptors originated from a human donor in good health (CMV status not recorded). Some clones in this sample may be carry-over from other donors' samples.

This clonotype was seen more than once but under ten times. The V and J genes are TRBV7-2 and TRBJ2-1, with 8 bases that match TRBD2. Per germline, CDR1 SGHTA and CDR2 FQGNSA. This CDR3 comprises 16 residues. With V trimmed by 1 base and J by 5 bases, 7 bases remained unmatched. The CDR3 DNA is TGTGCCAGCAGCTTAGGACCGGGGGGGGGGAACAATGAGCAGTTCTTC. It yields the protein CASSLGPGGGNNEQFF.

Many counts were recorded for this clonotype. The chain has TRBV12-3 or TRBV12-4 and TRBJ2-3; D is unclear. The CDR3 covers 15 residues. Trimming pared 0 bases from V and 1 base from J, leaving 8 bases between. Here the CDR3 reads CASSLAESGTDTQYF. For the CDR3, the DNA is TGTGCCAGCAGTTTAGCCGAGTCGGGCACAGATACGCAGTATTTT.

The table lists this clonotype with many counts. This rearrangement joins TRBV6-5 to TRBJ1-4; the match to TRBD1 covers 7 bases. Per the germline V gene, CDR1 is MNHEY and CDR2 is SVGAGI. This CDR3 has 16 residues. Trimming at V came to 0 bases and at J to 8 bases, leaving 9 bases not matched to a gene. CDR3: CASSYSLAGGVEKLFF. The CDR3 coding sequence is TGTGCCAGCAGTTACTCGTTGGCAGGGGGTGTGGAAAAACTGTTTTTT.

This clonotype showed up just a few times. This chain joins TRBV28 and TRBJ1-1; D not certain. The V gene lost 2 bases and the J gene lost 4 bases, with 20 bases spanning the gap. CDR1 is MDHEN and CDR2 is SYDVKM in the germline V gene. CDR3 length: 17 amino acids. The CDR3 nucleotides are TGTGCCAGCAGTTTAGCGGCGGATGGACCTGGGTCCACTGAAGCTTTCTTT. It is translated as CASSLAADGPGSTEAFF.

The chain employs TRBV12-3 or TRBV12-4 and TRBJ2-1; D might be TRBD2 (5 bases). This CDR3 spans 15 amino acids. V was trimmed by 5 bases and J by 3 bases, leaving 14 bases between them. DNA of the CDR3: TGTGCCAGCAGTCCCCCCGGAGGCCGCTACAATGAGCAGTTCTTC. Amino acid sequence: CASSPPGGRYNEQFF.

This clonotype was seen more than once but under ten times. The chain is built from TRBV28 and TRBJ1-3; a weak D match, TRBD1 (5 bases). Germline CDR1 reads MDHEN; CDR2 reads SYDVKM. The CDR3 is made up of 15 amino acids. V was clipped by 3 bases and J by 0 bases, with 9 bases between them. This CDR3 reads CASSFTGNSGNTIYF. The CDR3 DNA is TGTGCCAGCAGTTTTACAGGCAACTCTGGAAACACCATATATTTT.

This clonotype was picked up many times. J is TRBJ2-5 and V is TRBV10-3; 13 bases line up with TRBD2. The CDR3 consists of 16 residues. Germline loops: CDR1 ENHRY, CDR2 SYGVKD. V lost 10 bases, J lost 0 bases, and 8 bases stayed unmatched. DNA of the CDR3: TGTGCCAGCGAAGACGGGACTAGCGGGGACCAAGAGACCCAGTACTTC. Residues: CASEDGTSGDQETQYF.

This chain joins TRBV20-1 and TRBJ1-1; D is undetermined. Trimming stripped 0 bases from V and 4 bases from J, with 12 bases between. Germline V gene lookup returns CDR1 DFQATT and CDR2 SNEGSKA (reference sequence). CDR3 length: 14 amino acids. For the CDR3, the DNA is TGCAGTGCTAGAGATACCCCACCTGGCACTGAAGCTTTCTTT. It specifies CSARDTPPGTEAFF.

The chain couples TRBV6-6 to TRBJ2-7; a possible D gene is TRBD1 (6 bases). Germline V CDR1 and CDR2: MNHNY, SVGAGI (reference sequence). The CDR3 runs 14 residues. The V gene lost 4 bases and the J gene lost 2 bases, with 12 bases spanning the gap. As DNA, the CDR3 is TGTGCCAGCAGTTCCGGACAGCCACCCTACGAGCAGTACTTC. Translated: CASSSGQPPYEQYF.

To note about this clonotype: Just one base apart from a much larger clone, this may be a read error. This chain joins TRBV7-4 and TRBJ2-2, with D perhaps matching TRBD1 or TRBD2 (5 bases each). The CDR3 has 16 amino acids. CDR1 and CDR2 from the germline V gene are SGHVT and SQSDAQ. The CDR3 sequence is CASSSPAGINTGDLFF. The CDR3 region has the DNA TGTGCCAGCAGCTCCCCGGCAGGGATTAACACCGGGGATCTGTTTTTT.